One sample yielded the 29 T cell receptor beta chains listed below, sequenced in a study of blood T cell repertoires in COVID-19 (dated by TCRdb to about 2020). Receptor libraries were prepared by the immunoSEQ multiplex PCR assay. TCRdb holds this immuneACCESS table with in-frame rearrangements only. Some clones are missing; in checked studies, unresolved V genes explain under half, and the rest has no known cause. This sample comprises 200,000 to 250,000 clones, approximately 86% of them detected only once. The top ten clonotypes cover about 15% of the sample. Sequenced: PBMCs or T cells enriched from blood (not recorded which). The receptor source for this set is a woman aged 45-65 years with acute COVID-19.

The chain carries TRBV5-1 and TRBJ1-1; 12 positions match TRBD1. Germline-derived CDR1 and CDR2 are SGHRS and YFSETQ. V was pared by 0 bases and J by 2 bases, with 2 bases of the junction left unmatched. The CDR3 is 16 amino acids. This CDR3 is CASSLGGTGGNTEAFF. In DNA, the CDR3 is TGCGCCAGCAGCTTGGGAGGGACAGGGGGCAACACTGAAGCTTTCTTT.

The CDR3 region is CASKPGGGRAPYEQYF. In DNA form, the CDR3 reads TGTGCCAGCAAACCAGGCGGCGGGAGGGCCCCGTACGAGCAGTACTTC. The chain uses TRBV7-6 and TRBJ2-7, with 9 bases lining up with TRBD2. Germline loops: CDR1 SGHVS, CDR2 FNYEAQ. The ends lost 7 bases at V and 4 bases at J; junction bases unmatched: 14. CDR3 size: 16 residues.

As concerns this clone: The sample carries other DNA sequences with the same CDR3. The rearrangement links TRBV5-1 to TRBJ2-3; 13 bases agree with TRBD2. The CDR3 consists of 17 residues. The germline V gene has CDR1 SGHRS and CDR2 YFSETQ. The ends lost 4 bases at V and 5 bases at J; junction bases unmatched: 10. In nucleotides, the CDR3 is TGCGCCAGCAGCGCTTTACTAGCGGGAGGGCCGGGAGATACGCAGTATTTT. Translation: CASSALLAGGPGDTQYF.

The chain carries TRBV23-1 and TRBJ2-3; 12 bases are a match to TRBD2. TRBV23-1 is noted as an ORF with a role that remains uncertain. The CDR3 covers 19 residues. Trimming removed 6 bases from V and 3 bases from J; junction bases left unmatched: 16. The CDR3 DNA reads as TGCGCCAGCAGCCAAACCTATCTGTGGACTAGCGGGAATACAGATACGCAGTATTTT. Translation gives CASSQTYLWTSGNTDTQYF.

This clone was seen just once. The V gene is TRBV4-3, the J gene TRBJ1-4, with 9 bases fitting TRBD1. Per germline, CDR1 LGHNA and CDR2 YSLEER. The CDR3 runs 14 residues. J was trimmed by 10 bases and V by 5 bases; bases with no gene match: 8. CDR3 loop: CASSVGQGRVKLFF. CDR3 nucleotide sequence: TGCGCCAGCAGCGTGGGACAGGGAAGAGTAAAACTGTTTTTT.

CDR3 in amino acids: CASSLGPTANTEAFF. In DNA, the CDR3 is TGTGCCAGCAGCCTCGGACCGACAGCGAACACTGAAGCTTTCTTT. This sequence joins TRBV5-5 and TRBJ1-1, with D possibly matching TRBD1 (5 bases). CDR1 and CDR2 (germline): SGHKS, YYEKEE (reference sequence). V lost 4 bases and J lost 1, with 14 bases in between. There are 15 residues in the CDR3.

V is TRBV27 and J is TRBJ2-7, with D perhaps TRBD1 (5 bases). V was pared by 2 bases and J by 5 bases, with 13 bases between. This CDR3 is built from 14 residues. Germline CDR1 MNHEY, CDR2 SMNVEV (reference sequence). The DNA for the CDR3 is TGTGCCAGCAGTTTAATTCAGGGTCCCAACGAGCAGTACTTC. Encoded protein: CASSLIQGPNEQYF.

This chain joins TRBV7-2 and TRBJ2-1, with TRBD2 identical over 9 bases. In germline, CDR1 is SGHTA, CDR2 FQGNSA. The CDR3 is made up of 14 amino acids. The J segment lost 12 bases and the V segment lost 4 bases, leaving 10 bases of the junction unmatched. For the CDR3, the DNA is TGTGCCAGCAGCTCCGGACTAGCGTCCCCGGGGCAGTTCTTC. It codes for CASSSGLASPGQFF.

This clone was counted once. This chain uses TRBV6-5 with TRBJ2-7; D ambiguous. Germline V gene sequence: CDR1 MNHEY, CDR2 SVGAGI. This CDR3 is built from 12 residues. Trimming pared 6 bases from V and 2 bases from J, leaving 8 bases between. CDR3 loop: CASSRSAYEQYF. The CDR3 nucleotides read TGTGCCAGCAGCCGAAGCGCCTACGAGCAGTACTTC.

The chain joins TRBV30 to TRBJ2-6; 8 bases match TRBD1. Germline CDR1 reads GTSNPN; CDR2 reads SVGIG (reference sequence). CDR3 length equals 15 residues. V was pared by 5 bases and J by 3 bases, with 6 bases of the junction left unmatched. The CDR3 DNA sequence: TGTGCCTGGGGGACAGGCCGAGGTGGGGCCAACGTCCTGACTTTC. Translated: CAWGTGRGGANVLTF.

V is TRBV18 and J is TRBJ2-7; TRBD2 aligns across 8 bases. Unmatched junction bases numbered 7, after V lost 5 bases and J lost 4 bases. CDR1 and CDR2 (germline): KGHSH, LQKENI. The CDR3 consists of 14 residues. The CDR3 loop reads CASSRAGESYEQYF. The CDR3 DNA reads as TGTGCCAGCTCAAGAGCGGGAGAAAGTTACGAGCAGTACTTC. The full variable domain, completed using reference TRBV18 and TRBJ2-7, is NAGVMQNPRHLVRRRGQEARLRCSPMKGHSHVYWYRQLPEEGLKFMVYLQKENIIDESGMPKERFSAEFPKEGPSILRIQQVVRGDSAAYFCASSRAGESYEQYFGPGTRLTVT.

This clone has only a few counts. In DNA form, the CDR3 reads TGTGCCAGCGCCAGGCTTTCAACTAATGAAAAACTGTTTTTT. Amino acids: CASARLSTNEKLFF. The chain recombines TRBV28 with TRBJ1-4; D is undetermined. CDR1 is MDHEN, CDR2 SYDVKM, per germline. CDR3 length: 14 residues. V was clipped by 8 bases and J by 0 bases, with 10 bases between them.

The chain's CDR3 is CASSLQGGEEQYF. The CDR3 DNA is TGTGCCAGCAGTTTACAGGGAGGGGAAGAGCAGTACTTC. This rearrangement joins TRBV12-3 or TRBV12-4 to TRBJ2-7, with 7 bases fitting TRBD2. The junction had 5 bases not matched to a gene; V was cut back by 2 bases and J by 7 bases. The CDR3 extends over 13 amino acids.

The chain has TRBV5-5 and TRBJ2-2; no clear D. The germline CDR1 and CDR2 sequences are SGHKS and YYEKEE (reference sequence). V was shortened by 2 bases and J by 7 bases, with 12 bases between the two germline ends. This CDR3 is 14 amino acids long. CDR3 loop: CASSFFYPSGELFF. The CDR3 coding sequence is TGTGCCAGCAGCTTCTTTTATCCCAGCGGGGAGCTGTTTTTT.

The chain recombines TRBV6-1 with TRBJ2-5; D perhaps matches TRBD1 (6 bases). This CDR3 has 14 amino acids. Trimming removed 3 bases from V and 4 bases from J, with 12 bases in between. Germline V CDR1 and CDR2: MNHNS, SASEGT. CDR3 residues: CASSDQQGRETQYF. The CDR3 DNA reads TGTGCCAGCAGTGACCAACAGGGTCGAGAGACCCAGTACTTC.

The chain has TRBV29-1 and TRBJ1-4; perhaps TRBD1 as D (5 bases). Per the germline V gene, CDR1 is SQVTM and CDR2 is ANQGSEA. This CDR3 is 13 amino acids long. Trimming removed 7 bases from V and 0 bases from J, with 9 bases in between. The CDR3 sequence: CSARAATNEKLFF. The CDR3, as DNA: TGCAGCGCCAGGGCTGCAACTAATGAAAAACTGTTTTTT. The variable domain in full, completed from reference TRBV29-1 and TRBJ1-4, reads SAVISQKPSRDICQRGTSLTIQCQVDSQVTMMFWYRQQPGQSLTLIATANQGSEATYESGFVIDKFPISRPNLTFSTLTVSNMSPEDSSIYLCSARAATNEKLFFGSGTQLSVL.

The genes are TRBV7-8 and TRBJ2-7; D is perhaps TRBD1 (6 bases). The CDR3 has 15 amino acids. V was pared by 5 bases and J by 2 bases, with 16 bases between. Germline CDR1 reads SGHVS; CDR2 reads FQNEAQ. CDR3 nucleotide sequence: TGTGCCAGCAGCCGTGTATTGGACAGAACCTACGAGCAGTACTTC. Protein: CASSRVLDRTYEQYF.

V and J are TRBV3-1 (or the pseudogene TRBV3-2) and TRBJ2-7; no reliable D call. There are 12 residues in the CDR3. Germline-derived CDR1 and CDR2 are LGHDT and YNNKEL (reference sequence). V was cut by 0 bases and J by 5 bases, with 5 bases left in between. The CDR3, as DNA: TGTGCCAGCAGCCAAGATACTGACGAGCAGTACTTC. Its protein product is CASSQDTDEQYF.

Comments on this clone: The same CDR3 arises from other DNA sequences in this sample as well. The chain combines TRBV5-6 with TRBJ2-7, with D tentatively TRBD2 (6 bases). This CDR3 spans 13 amino acids. Germline lookup yields CDR1 SGHDT and CDR2 YYEEEE. Deletions cut 4 bases from V and 3 bases from J, with 11 bases between. DNA for the CDR3: TGTGCCAGCAGCAGAGGACTACTCTACGAGCAGTACTTC. As protein: CASSRGLLYEQYF.

For the CDR3, the DNA is TGTGCCAGCAGCAAAGTGGGACTAGCGGAGGATAGCACAGATACGCAGTATTTT. Its protein product is CASSKVGLAEDSTDTQYF. This chain joins TRBV21-1 and TRBJ2-3; the D call TRBD2 from the table was never checked on the DNA. TRBV21-1 is termed a pseudogene. CDR3 length equals 18 residues.

The CDR3 region is CASSDDRSGANVLTF. Written as DNA, the CDR3 is TGTGCCAGCAGTGACGACAGGTCTGGGGCCAACGTCCTGACTTTC. V gene TRBV6-1 combines with J gene TRBJ2-6; possible D gene TRBD1, 6 bases. The CDR3 is 15 residues long. Germline values: CDR1 MNHNS, CDR2 SASEGT. Trimming stripped 3 bases from V and 1 base from J, with 7 bases between.

DNA for the CDR3: TGTGCCAGCAGTGCTAGGTACAATGAGCAGTTCTTC. Its translation: CASSARYNEQFF. V and J are TRBV14 and TRBJ2-1; D call uncertain. The V end was cut by 6 bases, the J end by 4 bases, with 7 bases between. The CDR3 spans 12 residues. The germline CDR1 and CDR2 sequences are SGHDN and FVKESK.

V is TRBV27 and J is TRBJ2-4, with 14 bases fitting TRBD2. CDR3 length: 16 residues. J gave up 6 bases and V 5 bases, and 6 bases lay outside the gene matches. Germline CDR1 and CDR2: MNHEY and SMNVEV (reference sequence). The CDR3 reads CASSKPGLAGVNIQYF. In DNA form, the CDR3 reads TGTGCCAGCAGTAAACCGGGACTAGCGGGGGTAAACATTCAGTACTTC.

This chain uses TRBV7-9 with TRBJ2-7; a possible D gene is TRBD1 (5 bases). Germline CDR1 SEHNR, CDR2 FQNEAQ (reference sequence). The CDR3 loop spans 16 amino acids. Trimming took 0 bases from V and 3 from J, leaving 15 bases between them. The CDR3 reads CASSLAPDTRSYEQYF. The CDR3 DNA is TGTGCCAGCAGCTTAGCTCCGGACACACGGAGCTACGAGCAGTACTTC. The variable domain in full, completed from reference TRBV7-9 and TRBJ2-7, reads DTGVSQNPRHKITKRGQNVTFRCDPISEHNRLYWYRQTLGQGPEFLTYFQNEAQLEKSRLLSDRFSAERPKGSFSTLEIQRTEQGDSAMYLCASSLAPDTRSYEQYFGPGTRLTVT.

The chain is built from TRBV19 and TRBJ1-1; no reliable D call. Germline V CDR1 and CDR2: LNHDA, SQIVND (reference sequence). V was cut by 4 bases and J by 1 base, with 4 bases left in between. CDR3 length: 12 residues. The CDR3 DNA is TGTGCCAGTAGTAGACAGAACACTGAAGCTTTCTTT. Protein product: CASSRQNTEAFF.

V and J are TRBV28 and TRBJ1-1; 8 bases fit TRBD1. The CDR3 totals 14 residues. Germline V gene sequence: CDR1 MDHEN, CDR2 SYDVKM. Trimming cost V 5 bases and J 5 bases; bases outside gene matches: 7. The CDR3 here is CASSARTGQTEAFF. The CDR3 coding sequence is TGTGCCAGCAGTGCGAGGACAGGGCAGACTGAAGCTTTCTTT.

The V gene is TRBV28, the J gene TRBJ1-5; D ambiguous. V gave up 6 bases and J gave up 0 bases, with 12 bases separating them. The CDR3 sequence is 15 residues long. Germline V gene lookup returns CDR1 MDHEN and CDR2 SYDVKM. CDR3 in amino acids: CASSLPVYSNQPQHF. Here the CDR3 DNA reads TGTGCCAGCAGCCTCCCAGTGTATAGCAATCAGCCCCAGCATTTT.

The V gene is TRBV18, the J gene TRBJ2-1; a weak D match, TRBD2 (6 bases). The CDR3 runs to 12 residues. Between the trimmed V and J ends, which lost 0 bases and 12 bases, there was a span of 9 bases. CDR1 KGHSH and CDR2 LQKENI come from the germline V gene. The CDR3 nucleotides read TGTGCCAGCTCACCACCAGGAGGGGCGCAGTTCTTC. It translates to CASSPPGGAQFF.

The count of this clone is one. The gene calls are TRBV9 and TRBJ1-2; 10 positions match TRBD1. J lost 4 bases, V lost 3 bases, and 18 bases had no gene match. Germline lookup yields CDR1 SGDLS and CDR2 YYNGEE. The CDR3 spans 19 residues. CDR3 nucleotide sequence: TGTGCCAGCAGCGAAGCTGTGGGGGACAGGGGTTTTTCAGGCTATGGCTACACCTTC. As protein: CASSEAVGDRGFSGYGYTF.